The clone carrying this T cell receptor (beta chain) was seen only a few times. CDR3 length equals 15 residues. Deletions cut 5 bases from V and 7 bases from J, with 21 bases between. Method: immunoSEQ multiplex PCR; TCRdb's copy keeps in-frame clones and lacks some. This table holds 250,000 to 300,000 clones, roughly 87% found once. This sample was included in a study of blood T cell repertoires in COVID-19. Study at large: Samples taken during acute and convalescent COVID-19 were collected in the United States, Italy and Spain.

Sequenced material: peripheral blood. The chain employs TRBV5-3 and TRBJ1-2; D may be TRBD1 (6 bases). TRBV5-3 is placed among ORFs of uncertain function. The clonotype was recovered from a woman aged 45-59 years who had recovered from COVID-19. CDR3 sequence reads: CARRSWGPGGFGYTF. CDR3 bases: TGTGCCAGAAGATCGTGGGGGCCGGGGGGATTTGGCTACACCTTC.